This is a list of T cell receptor beta chains from one sample in a study of cytomegalovirus exposure and HLA in healthy donors. Sequenced by immunoSEQ multiplex PCR; TCRdb stores in-frame clones only, minus some. The profile shows 59,000 or so clones, 65% to 90% of them singletons. The material sequenced was PBMCs. These receptors all come from a female donor in good health and CMV-seronegative. CDR3s include the opening cysteine and the closing phenylalanine or tryptophan. A D gene is named only where the DNA matches it firmly. Clone size is given for some rows only: seen once, a few or many times, or a class if the clone is expanded.

TRBJ1-6 | NA | TRBD1 | TRBV30 | TGTGCCTGGAGTTACGGACAGGGAGAGTCACCCCTCCACTTT | CAWSYGQGESPLHF
TRBJ2-1 | NA | TRBD1 | TRBV7-9 | TGTGCCAGCAGCTTAGAGGGGGGACAGGGGGTTCCTAACTACAATGAGCAGTTCTTC | CASSLEGGQGVPNYNEQFF
TRBJ2-2 | NA | TRBD1 | TRBV15 | TGTGCCACCAGCAGAGGGACAGGGAACACCGGGGAGCTGTTTTTT | CATSRGTGNTGELFF
TRBJ2-7 | NA | TRBD2 | TRBV4-3 | TGCGCCAGCAGCCAAGATCCGGGGGGCGAGCAGTACTTC | CASSQDPGGEQYF
TRBJ1-3 | NA | NA | TRBV6-1 | TGTGCCAGCACCCGACAAGGGAGCACAAAGGAGACCATATATTTT | CASTRQGSTKETIYF
TRBJ2-7 | few | NA | TRBV5-1 | TGCGCCAGCAGCTTGGCCATCGGCGTCAGGCCCTACGAGCAGTACTTC | CASSLAIGVRPYEQYF
TRBJ1-1 | NA | NA | TRBV14 | TGTGCCAGCAGCCTCCACAGGTGGACTGAAGCTTTCTTT | CASSLHRWTEAFF
TRBJ2-5 | NA | NA | TRBV7-2 | TGTGCCAGCAGCGAGGATTGGGAGACCCAGTACTTC | CASSEDWETQYF
TRBJ2-7 | NA | NA | TRBV6-5 | TGTGCCAGCAGTTACGGGAGGCACAGCTCCTACGAGCAGTACTTC | CASSYGRHSSYEQYF
TRBJ2-2 | NA | TRBD2 | TRBV7-2 | TGTGCCAGCAACTATTGGGGCCGGGGGGAGACCGGGGAGCTGTTTTTT | CASNYWGRGETGELFF
TRBJ2-2 | NA | TRBD1 | TRBV11-3 | TGTGCCAGCAGCTTAGATTATTACCCACAGGGGACCGGGGAGCTGTTTTTT | CASSLDYYPQGTGELFF
TRBJ2-3 | NA | NA | TRBV29-1 | TGCAGCGTTGAAGAGCCGGGACTTAAGTATTTT | CSVEEPGLKYF
TRBJ2-1 | NA | NA | TRBV15 | TGTGCCACCAGCAGAGATAGCGGTTCGAGCTCCTACAATGAGCAGTTCTTC | CATSRDSGSSSYNEQFF
TRBJ2-1 | NA | TRBD2 | TRBV4-3 | TGCGCCAGCAGCCAAGATGCTAGCGGGAGCTACAATGAGCAGTTCTTC | CASSQDASGSYNEQFF
TRBJ2-3 | NA | NA | TRBV9 | TGTGCCAGCAGCCCGGGACTCCCCCCAACAGATACGCAGTATTTT | CASSPGLPPTDTQYF
TRBJ2-7 | NA | TRBD2 | TRBV28 | TGTGCCAGCAGTTTTTCGTCTAGCGGGAGTCCCGAGCAGTACTTC | CASSFSSSGSPEQYF
TRBJ2-5 | NA | NA | TRBV27 | TGTGCCAGCAGTTTGGCCCCCCAAGAGACCCAGTACTTC | CASSLAPQETQYF
TRBJ2-5 | NA | NA | TRBV2 | TGTGCCAGCAGTGAAGCTATGGGAGGGGGGCGAGAGACCCAGTACTTC | CASSEAMGGGRETQYF
TRBJ1-1 | NA | NA | TRBV6-1 | TGTGCCAGCAGTATGAAGGGGCAGGGTCGGACTGAAGCTTTCTTT | CASSMKGQGRTEAFF
TRBJ1-5 | NA | TRBD1 | TRBV19 | TGTGCCAGTAGGGACCGGGACAGGGGGTTGCCCCAGCATTTT | CASRDRDRGLPQHF
TRBJ2-7 | NA | NA | TRBV19 | TGTGCCAGTAGTCCCTCGGAGGGAACCTACGAGCAGTACTTC | CASSPSEGTYEQYF
TRBJ2-7 | NA | NA | TRBV6-1 | TGTGAGTACCGGCGGGGAAGATCCCACGAGCAGTACTTC | CEYRRGRSHEQYF
TRBJ1-4 | NA | TRBD1 | TRBV7-8 | TGTGCCAGCAGCTTAAAGACAGGGGTAGCAACTAATGAAAAACTGTTTTTT | CASSLKTGVATNEKLFF
TRBJ1-1 | NA | NA | TRBV5-5 | TGTGCCAGCAGCTTCCGGAGGGGACACACTGAAGCTTTCTTT | CASSFRRGHTEAFF
TRBJ2-1 | NA | NA | TRBV10-2 | TGCGCCAGCAGTGTCGCGAAGGGCAGGGTAAATGAGCAGTTCTTC | CASSVAKGRVNEQFF
TRBJ2-6 | NA | NA | TRBV7-2 | TGTGCCAGCAGCGACCAGGGTAGGGGATCTGGGGCCAACGTCCTGACTTTC | CASSDQGRGSGANVLTF
TRBJ1-5 | NA | NA | TRBV7-3 | TGTGCCAGCAGCGCAGGGCCCGATCAGCCCCAGCATTTT | CASSAGPDQPQHF
TRBJ2-1 | NA | TRBD2 | TRBV7-2 | TGTGCCAGCAGCCGGACTAGCGACCACAATGAGCAGTTCTTC | CASSRTSDHNEQFF
TRBJ2-7 | NA | TRBD2 | TRBV6-4 | TGTGCCAGCAGTATGGGCTCGGGGGGGGCCTACGAGCAGTACTTC | CASSMGSGGAYEQYF
TRBJ2-7 | NA | TRBD1 | TRBV27 | TGTGCCAGCAGTTTAGTTGGACAGGTCCGCTCCTACGAGCAGTACTTC | CASSLVGQVRSYEQYF
TRBJ1-1 | NA | NA | TRBV2 | TGTGCCAGCAGTGAAGCTGGGGGGGCGGGGAACACTGAAGCTTTCTTT | CASSEAGGAGNTEAFF